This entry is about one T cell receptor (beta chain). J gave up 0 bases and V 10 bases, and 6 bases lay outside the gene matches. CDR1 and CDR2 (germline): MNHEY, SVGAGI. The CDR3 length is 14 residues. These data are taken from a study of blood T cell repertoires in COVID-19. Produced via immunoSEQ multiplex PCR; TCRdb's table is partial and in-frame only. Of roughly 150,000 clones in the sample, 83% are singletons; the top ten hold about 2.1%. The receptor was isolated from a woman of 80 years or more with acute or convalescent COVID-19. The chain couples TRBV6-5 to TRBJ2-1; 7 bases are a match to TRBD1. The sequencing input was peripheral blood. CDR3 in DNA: TGTGCCACCGGACAGGTTCGCTCCTACAATGAGCAGTTCTTC. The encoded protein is CATGQVRSYNEQFF.